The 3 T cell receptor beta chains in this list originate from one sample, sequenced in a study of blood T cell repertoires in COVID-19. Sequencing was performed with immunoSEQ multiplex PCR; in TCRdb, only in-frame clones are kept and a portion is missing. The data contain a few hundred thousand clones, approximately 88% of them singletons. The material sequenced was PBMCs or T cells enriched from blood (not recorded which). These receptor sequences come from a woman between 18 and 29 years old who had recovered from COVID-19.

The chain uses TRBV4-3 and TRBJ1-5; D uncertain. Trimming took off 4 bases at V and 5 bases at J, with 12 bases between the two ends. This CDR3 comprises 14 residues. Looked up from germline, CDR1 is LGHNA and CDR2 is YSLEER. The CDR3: CASSRGREDQPQHF. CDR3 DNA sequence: TGCGCCAGCAGCCGCGGACGGGAGGATCAGCCCCAGCATTTT.

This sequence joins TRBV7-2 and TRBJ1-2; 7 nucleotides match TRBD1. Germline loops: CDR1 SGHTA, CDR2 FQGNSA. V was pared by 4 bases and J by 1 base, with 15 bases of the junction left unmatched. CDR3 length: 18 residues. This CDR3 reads CASSSAAALRQGNYGYTF. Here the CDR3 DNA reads TGTGCCAGCAGCTCCGCCGCGGCACTGAGACAGGGTAACTATGGCTACACCTTC.

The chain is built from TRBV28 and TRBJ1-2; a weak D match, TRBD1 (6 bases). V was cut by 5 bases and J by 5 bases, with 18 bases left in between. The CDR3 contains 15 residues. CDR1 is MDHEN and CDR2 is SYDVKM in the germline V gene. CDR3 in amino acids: CASSTPRGQRYGYTF. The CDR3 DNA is TGTGCCAGCAGTACCCCCAGGGGCCAACGGTATGGCTACACCTTC.